Sequencing of this T cell receptor (beta chain) was carried out in a study of cytomegalovirus exposure and HLA in healthy donors. A remark on this clone: Its antigen is not identified. Relative to the germline gene, one junction end is altered; a read error may explain this.

A multiplex PCR was run with 60 Vbeta primers and 13 Jbeta primers. In the original processing: Roughly 11 million of the 80 million or so unique TCR beta chains counted in a later analysis were shared. Assay used: immunoSEQ multiplex PCR; TCRdb lists only in-frame clones, some missing. The DNA gave D and trimming, while V, J and clone size come from that table. The sample has 130,000 or so clones, approximately 72% seen once. The study, taken as a whole, reports: About 87% or about 30% of the time was how often most TCR beta V segments were productive, according to an earlier analysis. Roughly 170 TCR beta chains were listed as cytomegalovirus-associated.

Healthy bone marrow donors formed the donor group. The CDR3 has 15 residues. Germline assignment: CDR1 SSHAT and CDR2 FNYEAQ (reference sequence). Sequenced input: PBMCs. This rearrangement joins TRBV7-7 to TRBJ2-3, with a possible D match to TRBD2 (6 bases). The receptor was derived from a woman between 50 and 59 years old in good health and CMV-seropositive. The CDR3 nucleotides are TGTGCTAGCAGCTTAGGAGGGCCTAGCACAGATACGCAGTATTTT. This codes for CASSLGGPSTDTQYF.